This T cell receptor beta chain was obtained from a study of blood T cell repertoires in COVID-19. Study information: Sample material is recorded as cDNA or gDNA derived from T cells, B-cell-depleted T cells, or PBMCs.

Germline V gene lookup returns CDR1 SGHAT and CDR2 FQNNGV. This CDR3 has 17 amino acids. The junction had 10 bases not matched to a gene; V was cut back by 4 bases and J by 1 base. All enrollees were about 18 to 89 years old and from 24 US areas. Sequencing was performed with immunoSEQ multiplex PCR; in TCRdb, only in-frame clones are kept and a portion is missing. This repertoire shows roughly 140,000 clones, more than 80% found once; its top ten account for approximately 1.8%. The clonotype originates from a young woman who had been exposed to COVID-19. V and J are TRBV11-2 and TRBJ2-1; TRBD2 aligns across 7 bases. Material: PBMCs or T cells enriched from blood (not recorded which). The CDR3 region has the DNA TGTGCCAGCAGCTCCTATAGGGACTACCCTTCCTACAATGAGCAGTTCTTC. Protein: CASSSYRDYPSYNEQFF.